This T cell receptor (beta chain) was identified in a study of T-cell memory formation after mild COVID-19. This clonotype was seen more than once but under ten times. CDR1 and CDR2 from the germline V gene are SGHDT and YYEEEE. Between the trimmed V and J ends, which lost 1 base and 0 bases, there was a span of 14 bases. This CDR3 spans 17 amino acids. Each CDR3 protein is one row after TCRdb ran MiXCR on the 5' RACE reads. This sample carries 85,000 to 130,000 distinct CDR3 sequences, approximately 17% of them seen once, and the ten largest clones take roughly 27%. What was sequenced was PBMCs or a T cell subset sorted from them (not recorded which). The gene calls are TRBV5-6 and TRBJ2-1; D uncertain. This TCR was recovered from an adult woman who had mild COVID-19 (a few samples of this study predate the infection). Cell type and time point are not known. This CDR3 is CASSLKVRLHSYNEQFF. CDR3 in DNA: TGTGCCAGCAGCTTGAAGGTCCGCCTCCACTCCTACAATGAGCAGTTCTTC.